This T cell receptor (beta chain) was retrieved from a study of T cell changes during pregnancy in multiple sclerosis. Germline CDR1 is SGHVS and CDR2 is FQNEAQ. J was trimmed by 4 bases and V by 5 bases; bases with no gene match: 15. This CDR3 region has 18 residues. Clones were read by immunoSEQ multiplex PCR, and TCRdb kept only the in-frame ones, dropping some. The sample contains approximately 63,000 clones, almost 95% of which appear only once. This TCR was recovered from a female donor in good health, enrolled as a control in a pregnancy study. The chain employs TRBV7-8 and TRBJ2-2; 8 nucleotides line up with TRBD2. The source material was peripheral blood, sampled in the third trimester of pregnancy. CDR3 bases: TGTGCCAGCAGCCCCCGGGGAGCGGGAGAGGCCGGCACCGGGGAGCTGTTTTTT. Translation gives CASSPRGAGEAGTGELFF.